One sample yielded the 23 T cell receptor beta chains listed below, sequenced in a study of cytomegalovirus exposure and HLA in healthy donors. PCR amplification relied on 60 Vbeta primers (plus 13 Jbeta primers). Profiling relied on immunoSEQ multiplex PCR, and the TCRdb table lists in-frame clones only, not all of them. The sample includes about 120,000 clones, 65% to 85% seen only once; the top ten take around 4%. The sample was PBMCs. Receptors originate from a man in his late teens or twenties in good health and CMV-seropositive.

This clone has more than one count but fewer than ten. The chain uses TRBV9 and TRBJ2-7; a weak D match, TRBD1 (5 bases). Trimming took 4 bases from V and 3 from J, leaving 14 bases between them. The CDR3 consists of 14 residues. Germline loops: CDR1 SGDLS, CDR2 YYNGEE. The CDR3 protein is CASSSRDRIYEQYF. Written as DNA, the CDR3 is TGTGCCAGCAGCTCAAGAGACAGAATCTACGAGCAGTACTTC.

This clone was seen more than once but under ten times. This chain joins TRBV7-2 and TRBJ2-7; 8 nucleotides match TRBD2. CDR1 SGHTA and CDR2 FQGNSA come from the germline V gene. V was clipped by 5 bases and J by 5 bases; unmatched bases: 11. The CDR3 is 15 amino acids. The CDR3 bases are TGTGCCAGCAGCGCCGGGGGGGGAGCGGGCCACGAGCAGTACTTC. This sequence encodes CASSAGGGAGHEQYF.

Comments on this clone: The junction differs from germline at one of its ends, possibly a read error. The V call is TRBV7-9, the J call TRBJ2-3; D might be TRBD1 (5 bases). The CDR3 is 14 amino acids. Germline V lookup: CDR1 SEHNR, CDR2 FQNEAQ (reference sequence). For the CDR3, the DNA is TGTTCCAGCAGCTTTGGGGCAGTCAAGGATACGCAGTATTTT. The encoded protein is CSSSFGAVKDTQYF.

In nucleotides, the CDR3 is TGCGCCAGCAGCCAAGGCTGGAGGAGTGGACAGGCCATCACAGATACGCAGTATTTT. Protein product: CASSQGWRSGQAITDTQYF. The chain couples TRBV4-1 to TRBJ2-3; 7 bases agree with TRBD1. The CDR3 has 19 amino acids. Germline CDR1 reads MGHRA; CDR2 reads YSYEKL. With V trimmed by 1 base and J by 2 bases, 15 bases remained unmatched.

CDR3 loop: CASSSREETQYF. As DNA, the CDR3 is TGTGCCAGCAGCTCGAGGGAGGAGACCCAGTACTTC. V usage is TRBV7-2 and J usage is TRBJ2-5, with D possibly being TRBD2 (5 bases). Between the trimmed V and J ends, which lost 4 bases and 5 bases, there was a span of 8 bases. Germline V gives CDR1 SGHTA, CDR2 FQGNSA. The CDR3 has 12 residues.

The chain links TRBV7-2 to TRBJ2-7; 7 bases line up with TRBD1. The CDR3 is made up of 16 amino acids. The V and J ends lost 0 bases and 6 bases, in that order; junction bases with no gene match: 11. Germline CDR1 is SGHTA and CDR2 is FQGNSA. CDR3 residues: CASSLAPNRGDSEQYF. CDR3 DNA: TGTGCCAGCAGCTTAGCACCGAACAGGGGAGATTCCGAGCAGTACTTC.

In regard to this clone: Additional DNA sequences in this sample encode the identical CDR3. The V call is TRBV6-5, the J call TRBJ1-6; 9 bases fit TRBD1. This CDR3 spans 14 amino acids. In germline, CDR1 is MNHEY, CDR2 SVGAGI. The V segment lost 6 bases and the J segment 8 bases; nucleotides outside the gene matches: 5. CDR3 sequence: CASRGGQGHSPLHF. The CDR3 nucleotides read TGTGCCAGCAGGGGGGGACAGGGTCATTCACCCCTCCACTTT.

The genes are TRBV4-1 and TRBJ2-7; 9 nucleotides line up with TRBD1. Germline lookup yields CDR1 MGHRA and CDR2 YSYEKL. Unmatched junction bases numbered 9, after V lost 1 base and J lost 2 bases. The CDR3 totals 17 residues. The CDR3, as DNA: TGCGCCAGCAGCCAAGGGGTCGGACAGGGGATTCCCTACGAGCAGTACTTC. It yields the protein CASSQGVGQGIPYEQYF.

The V gene is TRBV5-1, the J gene TRBJ2-7; 8 bases match TRBD2. Germline V gives CDR1 SGHRS, CDR2 YFSETQ. The trim removed 2 bases at V and 4 bases at J, leaving 8 bases unmatched. CDR3 size: 15 residues. CDR3 residues: CASSLGVGGAYEQYF. CDR3 nucleotide sequence: TGCGCCAGCAGCTTAGGAGTCGGGGGGGCGTACGAGCAGTACTTC.

The chain employs TRBV7-6 and TRBJ1-1; tentatively, D is TRBD1 (6 bases). The V gene's germline CDR1 is SGHVS and CDR2 FNYEAQ. Trimming took 5 bases from V and 2 from J, leaving 21 bases between them. This CDR3 is built from 17 residues. The CDR3 region has the DNA TGTGCCAGCAGCGACTTAAGGGGGTTGATGCTTAACACTGAAGCTTTCTTT. Encoded protein: CASSDLRGLMLNTEAFF.

The chain recombines TRBV2 with TRBJ1-1; D is perhaps TRBD1 (5 bases). The germline V gene has CDR1 SNHLY and CDR2 FYNNEI. This CDR3 has 12 residues. V was pared by 6 bases and J by 1 base, with 6 bases between. CDR3 sequence reads: CASRQGNTEAFF. The DNA of the CDR3 is TGTGCCAGCAGGCAGGGGAACACTGAAGCTTTCTTT. The full variable domain, in which reference TRBV2 and TRBJ1-1 provide the parts outside the CDR3, is EPEVTQTPSHQVTQMGQEVILRCVPISNHLYFYWYRQILGQKVEFLVSFYNNEISEKSEIFDDQFSVERPDGSNFTLKIRSTKLEDSAMYFCASRQGNTEAFFGQGTRLTVV.

This chain links TRBV20-1 with TRBJ1-3; no reliable D call. CDR1 is DFQATT and CDR2 is SNEGSKA in the germline V gene (reference sequence). Deletions cut 4 bases from V and 4 bases from J, with 5 bases between. The CDR3 consists of 11 residues. For the CDR3, the DNA is TGCAGTGCTACGGAGGGAAACACCATATATTTT. Translation: CSATEGNTIYF.

The V and J genes are TRBV27 and TRBJ1-2, with 7 bases fitting TRBD1. The trim removed 0 bases at V and 8 bases at J, leaving 3 bases unmatched. This CDR3 is 13 amino acids long. The germline V gene encodes CDR1 MNHEY and CDR2 SMNVEV (reference sequence). CDR3 amino acids: CASSLSGGRGYTF. The CDR3 nucleotides are TGTGCCAGCAGTTTATCAGGGGGCCGCGGCTACACCTTC.

The genes are TRBV5-1 and TRBJ2-1, with TRBD1 identical over 7 bases. Germline V lookup: CDR1 SGHRS, CDR2 YFSETQ. The CDR3 covers 15 residues. The V gene end was trimmed by 3 bases and the J gene end by 9 bases; junction bases not matched to a gene: 12. The CDR3 nucleotides read TGCGCCAGCAGCTCAGTGGCAGGGGGTCCGACTGAGCAGTTCTTC. Its protein is CASSSVAGGPTEQFF. Variable domain in full (rest from reference TRBV5-1 and TRBJ2-1): KAGVTQTPRYLIKTRGQQVTLSCSPISGHRSVSWYQQTPGQGLQFLFEYFSETQRNKGNFPGRFSGRQFSNSRSEMNVSTLELGDSALYLCASSSVAGGPTEQFFGPGTRLTVL.

The V call is TRBV4-3, the J call TRBJ2-7; D possibly corresponds to TRBD2 (6 bases). This CDR3 is built from 14 residues. CDR1 is LGHNA, CDR2 YSLEER, per germline. V gave up 3 bases and J gave up 4 bases, with 13 bases separating them. Written as DNA, the CDR3 is TGCGCCAGCAGCCAGACGCCCGGGGGTTACGAGCAGTACTTC. Protein product: CASSQTPGGYEQYF.

The chain employs TRBV5-1 and TRBJ2-2; a possible D gene is TRBD2 (6 bases). Germline CDR1 is SGHRS and CDR2 is YFSETQ. CDR3 length equals 13 residues. Trimming cost V 5 bases and J 4 bases, with 9 bases left between them. The CDR3 here is CASRRDVTGELFF. DNA of the CDR3: TGCGCCAGCAGGCGGGACGTCACCGGGGAGCTGTTTTTT.

The chain is built from TRBV4-3 and TRBJ1-2; D is possibly TRBD1 (5 bases). Per germline, CDR1 LGHNA and CDR2 YSLEER. The CDR3 runs to 15 residues. V was shortened by 1 base and J by 1 base, with 10 bases between the two germline ends. The DNA for the CDR3 is TGCGCCAGCAGCCAAGCGGTCAGGGTTAACTATGGCTACACCTTC. Translating gives CASSQAVRVNYGYTF.

Only one count was recorded for this clone. At one boundary the junction diverges from the germline segment, which might be a read error. The chain links TRBV7-9 to TRBJ2-7; no reliable D call. CDR3 size: 11 residues. The germline gives CDR1 SEHNR, CDR2 FQNEAQ (reference sequence). CDR3 nucleotide sequence: TGTTCCAGCAGCCGTAATTACGAGCAGTACTTC. It yields the protein CSSSRNYEQYF.

This sequence joins TRBV11-3 and TRBJ2-1, with 8 bases identical to TRBD1. The trim removed 5 bases at V and 8 bases at J, leaving 5 bases unmatched. The germline gives CDR1 SGHNT, CDR2 YENEEA. The CDR3 is made up of 13 amino acids. The CDR3 is CASSHSGGDEQFF. The CDR3 DNA is TGTGCCAGCAGCCATTCAGGGGGCGATGAGCAGTTCTTC.

V is TRBV4-3 and J is TRBJ2-1, with a weak D call TRBD2 (5 bases). The CDR3 length is 15 residues. CDR1 is LGHNA and CDR2 is YSLEER in the germline V gene. Trimming removed 0 bases at V and 6 bases at J, with 12 bases between. CDR3 residues: CASSQDRGRFNEQFF. The CDR3 DNA sequence: TGCGCCAGCAGCCAAGATCGCGGGCGCTTCAATGAGCAGTTCTTC.

This chain links TRBV11-1 with TRBJ2-5; unclear D gene. The CDR3 sequence is 16 residues long. In germline, CDR1 is SGHAT, CDR2 FQDESV (reference sequence). V gave up 3 bases and J gave up 0 bases, with 14 bases separating them. CDR3 residues: CASSFSPRSHQETQYF. CDR3 DNA: TGTGCCAGCAGCTTCTCTCCCCGGAGCCACCAAGAGACCCAGTACTTC. The whole variable domain, filled in from reference TRBV11-1 and TRBJ2-5, reads EAEVAQSPRYKITEKSQAVAFWCDPISGHATLYWYRQILGQGPELLVQFQDESVVDDSQLPKDRFSAERLKGVDSTLKIQPAELGDSAMYLCASSFSPRSHQETQYFGPGTRLLVL.

This chain uses TRBV30 with TRBJ2-3, with TRBD2 matching 10 bases. CDR3 length: 10 residues. CDR1 and CDR2 (germline): GTSNPN, SVGIG (reference sequence). V was clipped by 7 bases and J by 12 bases; unmatched bases: 4. As DNA, the CDR3 is TGTGCCTATCTAGCGGGAGCACAGTATTTT. Translation: CAYLAGAQYF.

The CDR3 here is CASSLAPQNTGELFF. The CDR3 bases are TGCGCCAGCAGCTTGGCCCCACAGAACACCGGGGAGCTGTTTTTT. The chain links TRBV5-1 to TRBJ2-2; D not certain. The germline V gene has CDR1 SGHRS and CDR2 YFSETQ. The V gene lost 0 bases and the J gene lost 1 base, with 7 bases spanning the gap. This CDR3 contains 15 residues.